The rows below give T cell receptor beta chains drawn from one sample of a study of blood T cell repertoires in COVID-19. Using immunoSEQ multiplex PCR, the repertoire was profiled, and TCRdb retains in-frame clones only, with some absent. The sample lists some 300,000 clones, 75% to 90% occurring once. The sequencing input was peripheral blood. These receptors all come from a woman in her 70s with COVID-19, enrolled during active disease. CDR3s include the opening cysteine and the closing phenylalanine or tryptophan. A row's size may be missing; if present it is once, few, many or a size class.

v_gene	j_gene	abundance	CDR3aa
TRBV2	TRBJ2-5	-	CASSGKLRQETQYF
TRBV2	TRBJ2-1	-	CASSDGGGTYNEQFF
TRBV3-1/TRBV3-2	TRBJ1-6	-	CASSQDDGQLYNSPLHF
TRBV27	TRBJ1-6	-	CASTPLTGGSPLHF
TRBV5-1	TRBJ1-1	-	CASTFDGRPEAFF
TRBV7-2	TRBJ1-1	once	CASSLARGTEAFF
TRBV11-2	TRBJ1-1	-	CASSLVGGTDMNTEAFF
TRBV5-1	TRBJ1-2	-	CASSLDSYYGYTF
TRBV5-1	TRBJ1-2	-	CASSEGQGYGYTF
TRBV2	TRBJ2-1	-	CASEISRFEQFF
TRBV4-1	TRBJ1-1	-	CASSPRGSQWEDTEAFF
TRBV29-1	TRBJ2-7	-	CSVRQGYNEQYF
TRBV3-1/TRBV3-2	TRBJ2-7	few	CASSQLGGGANEQYF
TRBV18	TRBJ1-1	-	CASSPSGGWTEAFF
TRBV19	TRBJ2-3	-	CASSTYADTQYF
TRBV7-9	TRBJ1-2	-	CASRSIQGFSYGYTF
TRBV6-5	TRBJ2-6	-	CASGATSGANVLTF
TRBV29-1	TRBJ2-4	-	CSVVGGGASNIQYF